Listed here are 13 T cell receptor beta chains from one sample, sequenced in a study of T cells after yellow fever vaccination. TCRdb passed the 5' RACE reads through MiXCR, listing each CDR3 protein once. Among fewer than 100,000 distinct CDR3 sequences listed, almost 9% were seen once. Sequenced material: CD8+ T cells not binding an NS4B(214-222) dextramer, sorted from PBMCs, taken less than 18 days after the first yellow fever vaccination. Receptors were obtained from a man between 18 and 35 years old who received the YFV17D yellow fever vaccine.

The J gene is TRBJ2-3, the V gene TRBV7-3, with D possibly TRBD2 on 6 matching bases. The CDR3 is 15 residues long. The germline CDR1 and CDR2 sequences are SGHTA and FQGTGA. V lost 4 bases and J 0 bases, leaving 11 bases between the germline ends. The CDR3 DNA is TGTGCCAGCAGCTCAAGTGCGGGGAGCACAGATACGCAGTATTTT. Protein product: CASSSSAGSTDTQYF.

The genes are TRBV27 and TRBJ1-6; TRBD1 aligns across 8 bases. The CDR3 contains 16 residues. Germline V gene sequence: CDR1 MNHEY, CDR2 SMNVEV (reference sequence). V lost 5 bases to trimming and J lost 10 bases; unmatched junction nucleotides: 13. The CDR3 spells CASSPDRADWRSPLHF. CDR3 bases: TGTGCCAGCAGTCCGGACAGGGCAGATTGGCGGTCACCCCTCCACTTT.

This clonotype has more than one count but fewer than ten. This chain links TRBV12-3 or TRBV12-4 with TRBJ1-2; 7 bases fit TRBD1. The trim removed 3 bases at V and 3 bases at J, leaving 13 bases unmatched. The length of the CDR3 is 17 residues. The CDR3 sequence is CASSFGIWSGGDYGYTF. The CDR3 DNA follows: TGTGCCAGCAGTTTTGGTATTTGGTCAGGGGGAGACTATGGCTACACCTTC.

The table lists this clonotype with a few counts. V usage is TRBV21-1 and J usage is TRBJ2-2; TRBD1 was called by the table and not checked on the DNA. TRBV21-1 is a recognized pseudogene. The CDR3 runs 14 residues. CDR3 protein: CASSRITGFGELFF. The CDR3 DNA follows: TGTGCCAGCAGCAGGATAACAGGGTTCGGGGAGCTGTTTTTT.

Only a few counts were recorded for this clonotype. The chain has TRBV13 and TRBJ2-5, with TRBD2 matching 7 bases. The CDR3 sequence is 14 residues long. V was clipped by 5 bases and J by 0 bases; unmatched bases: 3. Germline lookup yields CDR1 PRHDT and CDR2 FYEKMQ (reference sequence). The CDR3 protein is CASSGGGHQETQYF. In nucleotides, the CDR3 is TGTGCCAGCAGCGGGGGGGGACACCAAGAGACCCAGTACTTC.

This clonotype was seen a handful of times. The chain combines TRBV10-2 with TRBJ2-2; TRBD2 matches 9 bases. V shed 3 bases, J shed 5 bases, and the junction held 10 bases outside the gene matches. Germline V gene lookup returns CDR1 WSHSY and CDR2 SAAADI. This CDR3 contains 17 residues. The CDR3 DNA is TGCGCCAGCAGTGATTTCATTGGACTAGCGTCTACCGGGGAGCTGTTTTTT. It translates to CASSDFIGLASTGELFF.

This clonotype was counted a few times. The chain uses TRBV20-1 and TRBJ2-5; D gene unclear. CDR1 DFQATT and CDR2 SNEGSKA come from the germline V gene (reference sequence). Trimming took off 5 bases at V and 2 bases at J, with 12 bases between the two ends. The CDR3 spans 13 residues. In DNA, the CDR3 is TGCAGTGCTCGCGACCGTAATCAAGAGACCCAGTACTTC. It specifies CSARDRNQETQYF.

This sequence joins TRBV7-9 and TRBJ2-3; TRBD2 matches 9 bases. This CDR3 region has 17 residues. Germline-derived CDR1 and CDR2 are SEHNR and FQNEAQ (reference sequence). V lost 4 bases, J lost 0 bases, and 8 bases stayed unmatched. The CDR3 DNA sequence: TGTGCCAGCAGCTCCTTAGCGGGGGTCTTGAGCACAGATACGCAGTATTTT. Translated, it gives CASSSLAGVLSTDTQYF.

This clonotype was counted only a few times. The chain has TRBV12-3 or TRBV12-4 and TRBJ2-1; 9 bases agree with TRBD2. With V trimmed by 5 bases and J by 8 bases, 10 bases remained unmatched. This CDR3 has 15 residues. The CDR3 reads CASSLPLRGGDEQFF. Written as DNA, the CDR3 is TGTGCCAGCAGTCTCCCACTGCGGGGGGGCGATGAGCAGTTCTTC.

CDR3 loop: CASSPLLLFDYGYTF. The CDR3 DNA is TGTGCCAGCAGCCCCCTATTGCTATTCGACTATGGCTACACCTTC. J is TRBJ1-2 and V is TRBV12-3 or TRBV12-4; D call uncertain. The CDR3 is 15 residues long. Trimming removed 6 bases at V and 3 bases at J, with 17 bases between.

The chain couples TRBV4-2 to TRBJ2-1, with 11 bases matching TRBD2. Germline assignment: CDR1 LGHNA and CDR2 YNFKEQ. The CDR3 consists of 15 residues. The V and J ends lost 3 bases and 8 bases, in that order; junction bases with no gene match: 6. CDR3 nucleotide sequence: TGTGCCAGCAGCCAGTATAGCGGGGGGGTTTATGAGCAGTTCTTC. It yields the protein CASSQYSGGVYEQFF.

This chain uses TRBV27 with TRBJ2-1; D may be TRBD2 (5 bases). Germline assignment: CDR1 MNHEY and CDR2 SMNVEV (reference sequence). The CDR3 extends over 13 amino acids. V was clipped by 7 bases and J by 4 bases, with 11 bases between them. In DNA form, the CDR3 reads TGTGCCAGCACTCAAGCGGAGTACAATGAGCAGTTCTTC. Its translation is CASTQAEYNEQFF.

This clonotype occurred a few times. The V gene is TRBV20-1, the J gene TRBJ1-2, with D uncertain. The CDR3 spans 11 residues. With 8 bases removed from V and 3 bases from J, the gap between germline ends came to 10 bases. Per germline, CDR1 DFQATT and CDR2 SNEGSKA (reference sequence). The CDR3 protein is CSTEFYYGYTF. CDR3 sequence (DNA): TGCAGTACAGAGTTTTACTATGGCTACACCTTC.